This T cell receptor (beta chain) was sequenced for a study of T cells in Graves' hyperthyroidism and ophthalmopathy. Findings of the study overall: Ophthalmopathy was told apart from stable hyperthyroidism by a 13 V-J model.

Germline lookup yields CDR1 DFQATT and CDR2 SNEGSKA (reference sequence). With 3 bases removed from V and 5 bases from J, the gap between germline ends came to 10 bases. The CDR3 runs to 12 residues. Authors of the study amplified TCR beta CDR3 regions from RNA transcripts. In the first-round RT-PCR of the TCR CDR3, the HTBI primer set was used. TCRdb analysed the multiplex PCR reads with MiXCR anew, one entry per CDR3 protein. The sample holds 450,000 to 550,000 distinct CDR3 sequences; approximately 24% are singletons and the top ten take about 11%. Fresh 10 ml peripheral blood yielded PBMCs. This clonotype showed up just a few times. Its specificity is unknown.

The sequenced sample consisted of blood. The rearrangement joins TRBV20-1 to TRBJ1-1, with a possible D match to TRBD1 (6 bases). This clonotype was obtained from a woman in her twenties or thirties with Graves' ophthalmopathy. The CDR3 DNA sequence: TGCAGTGCTAGGGGGGGCAGGACTGAAGCTTTCTTT. It codes for CSARGGRTEAFF.